The 22 T cell receptor beta chains in this list originate from one sample, sequenced in a study of cytomegalovirus exposure and HLA in healthy donors. 13 Jbeta primers and 60 Vbeta primers were used for the PCR. The data were produced by immunoSEQ multiplex PCR, yet TCRdb's version contains in-frame clones alone and is incomplete. The table includes about 110,000 clones, under 80% detected once. The sample consisted of PBMCs. These receptors were taken from a woman aged 45-65 years in good health and CMV-seropositive.

The chain recombines TRBV30 with TRBJ2-7; D gene ambiguous. Deletions cut 5 bases from V and 3 bases from J, with 8 bases between. Germline V CDR1 and CDR2: GTSNPN, SVGIG (reference sequence). The CDR3 runs to 11 residues. The CDR3 DNA sequence: TGTGCCTGGGGTACTTTCTACGAGCAGTACTTC. This gives the protein CAWGTFYEQYF.

The chain carries TRBV11-1 and TRBJ2-2; TRBD2 is a possible D gene (6 bases). V was clipped by 5 bases and J by 2 bases, with 18 bases between them. This CDR3 is 17 amino acids long. CDR1 and CDR2 from the germline V gene are SGHAT and FQDESV (reference sequence). DNA of the CDR3: TGTGCCAGCAGCCCCCGATATGGGAGGAGTAACACCGGGGAGCTGTTTTTT. Translation: CASSPRYGRSNTGELFF.

The chain has TRBV28 and TRBJ2-5; TRBD1 might be the D (6 bases). Trimming took 6 bases from V and 2 from J, leaving 13 bases between them. Germline V gene sequence: CDR1 MDHEN, CDR2 SYDVKM. The CDR3 spans 14 residues. The CDR3 here is CASRARGEQETQYF. The CDR3 DNA reads as TGTGCCAGCAGAGCCAGGGGAGAACAAGAGACCCAGTACTTC.

The chain links TRBV18 to TRBJ1-5; the match to TRBD1 covers 8 bases. Per germline, CDR1 KGHSH and CDR2 LQKENI. The CDR3 spans 16 residues. V trimming: 3 bases; J trimming: 4 bases; junction bases outside the gene matches: 8. This chain's CDR3 is CASSPLRQGSNQPQHF. The CDR3 coding sequence is TGTGCCAGCTCACCGCTCCGACAGGGGTCAAATCAGCCCCAGCATTTT.

The V call is TRBV6-5, the J call TRBJ1-5, with D possibly being TRBD1 (6 bases). The CDR3 spans 15 residues. From germline, CDR1 is MNHEY and CDR2 SVGAGI. The germline V and J ends were trimmed by 6 bases and 0 bases, with 12 bases remaining between them. For the CDR3, the DNA is TGTGCCAGCAGGGCGACAGGATATAGCAATCAGCCCCAGCATTTT. It encodes CASRATGYSNQPQHF.

CDR3 in DNA: TGTGCCAGCAGCCTCACAGGGGGCGCAACCAATGAGCAGTTCTTC. It specifies CASSLTGGATNEQFF. The rearrangement uses TRBV7-3 and TRBJ2-1; 9 nucleotides agree with TRBD1. Germline V CDR1 and CDR2: SGHTA, FQGTGA. The CDR3 length is 15 residues. V lost 5 bases and J lost 6; bases outside the gene matches: 8. Full variable domain (rest looked up from reference TRBV7-3 and TRBJ2-1): GAGVSQTPSNKVTEKGKYVELRCDPISGHTALYWYRQSLGQGPEFLIYFQGTGAADDSGLPNDRFFAVRPEGSVSTLKIQRTERGDSAVYLCASSLTGGATNEQFFGPGTRLTVL.

The chain combines TRBV28 with TRBJ1-2; possibly TRBD1 for D (5 bases). V was cut by 2 bases and J by 6 bases, with 16 bases left in between. From germline, CDR1 is MDHEN and CDR2 SYDVKM. The CDR3 is 15 residues long. In nucleotides, the CDR3 is TGTGCCAGCAGTTTAACCCCGGGGGGGAGGGATGGCTACACCTTC. It translates to CASSLTPGGRDGYTF.

The chain is built from TRBV5-1 and TRBJ1-4, with D unclear. The germline V gene encodes CDR1 SGHRS and CDR2 YFSETQ. The V end was cut by 3 bases, the J end by 0 bases, with 6 bases between. The CDR3 is 14 residues long. The CDR3 sequence: CASSSAATNEKLFF. CDR3 DNA sequence: TGCGCCAGCAGCTCCGCAGCAACTAATGAAAAACTGTTTTTT.

This clone came up a few times. The chain joins TRBV7-2 to TRBJ1-1, with D tentatively TRBD1 (5 bases). Germline V gene lookup returns CDR1 SGHTA and CDR2 FQGNSA. The CDR3 sequence is 14 residues long. V was clipped by 2 bases and J by 3 bases, with 10 bases between them. CDR3 protein: CASSLNTGYTEAFF. The CDR3 bases are TGTGCCAGCAGCTTAAATACAGGTTACACTGAAGCTTTCTTT.

The chain uses TRBV9 and TRBJ1-4, with D possibly matching TRBD1 (6 bases). The CDR3 is 15 amino acids. The V gene's germline CDR1 is SGDLS and CDR2 YYNGEE. V was clipped by 0 bases and J by 7 bases, with 13 bases between them. In DNA, the CDR3 is TGTGCCAGCAGCGTAGCCCAGGGGCCGAGTGAAAAACTGTTTTTT. Its protein product is CASSVAQGPSEKLFF.

V usage is TRBV5-3 and J usage is TRBJ2-3; 7 nucleotides match TRBD1. TRBV5-3 is flagged as an ORF with uncertain function. With 4 bases clipped from V and 11 bases from J, the junction kept 19 bases outside the gene matches. The CDR3 loop spans 16 amino acids. The CDR3 spells CARSPPNRGRNAEQYF. The CDR3 nucleotides read TGTGCCAGAAGCCCACCTAACAGGGGACGGAACGCCGAGCAGTATTTT.

The V and J genes are TRBV9 and TRBJ1-1; weak D call: TRBD1 (5 bases). From germline, CDR1 is SGDLS and CDR2 YYNGEE. V shed 4 bases and J shed 1 base, with 11 bases lying between them. This CDR3 has 14 residues. In nucleotides, the CDR3 is TGTGCCAGCAGCAAGGTTACAGGGAACACTGAAGCTTTCTTT. It codes for CASSKVTGNTEAFF.

V usage is TRBV29-1 and J usage is TRBJ1-2; TRBD1 aligns across 7 bases. The germline CDR1 and CDR2 sequences are SQVTM and ANQGSEA. The junction had 8 bases not matched to a gene; V was cut back by 7 bases and J by 3 bases. CDR3 size: 13 residues. The CDR3 bases are TGCAGCGCCGCTCGACAGGGTGACTATGGCTACACCTTC. Its protein is CSAARQGDYGYTF.

The rearrangement uses TRBV5-3 and TRBJ1-1; no definite D call. TRBV5-3 falls under the ORF class, with uncertain function. Trimming removed 0 bases from V and 11 bases from J, with 23 bases in between. The CDR3 contains 16 residues. The CDR3: CARSLVPVLWSGAAFF. The CDR3 DNA is TGTGCCAGAAGCTTGGTCCCGGTACTTTGGTCCGGTGCGGCTTTCTTT.

This rearrangement joins TRBV6-5 to TRBJ2-1; 13 bases fit TRBD2. V trimming: 5 bases; J trimming: 8 bases; junction bases outside the gene matches: 3. The CDR3 extends over 14 amino acids. Germline CDR1 reads MNHEY; CDR2 reads SVGAGI. This chain's CDR3 is CASSDGLAGDEQFF. CDR3 in DNA: TGTGCCAGCAGTGATGGACTAGCGGGGGATGAGCAGTTCTTC.

The V gene is TRBV7-3, the J gene TRBJ2-2; the match to TRBD2 covers 12 bases. V dropped 1 base and J dropped 7; count of bases not matched to a gene: 10. The germline V gene has CDR1 SGHTA and CDR2 FQGTGA. This CDR3 region has 18 residues. CDR3 DNA sequence: TGTGCCAGCAGCTTAAGGGCTAGCGGGGGGGCCCGTGACGGGGAGCTGTTTTTT. It translates to CASSLRASGGARDGELFF.

The genes are TRBV29-1 and TRBJ1-1; possibly TRBD1 for D (5 bases). There are 14 residues in the CDR3. V shed 8 bases and J shed 4 bases, with 20 bases lying between them. Germline loops: CDR1 SQVTM, CDR2 ANQGSEA. The CDR3 spells CSIVTSMGLTEAFF. As DNA, the CDR3 is TGCAGCATTGTAACCTCGATGGGGCTCACTGAAGCTTTCTTT. The complete variable domain, with remaining parts taken from reference TRBV29-1 and TRBJ1-1, reads SAVISQKPSRDICQRGTSLTIQCQVDSQVTMMFWYRQQPGQSLTLIATANQGSEATYESGFVIDKFPISRPNLTFSTLTVSNMSPEDSSIYLCSIVTSMGLTEAFFGQGTRLTVV.

The CDR3 sequence is CASSLPSYRLRDSGNTIYF. The CDR3 coding sequence is TGTGCCAGCAGTTTGCCATCCTACAGGTTAAGGGACTCTGGAAACACCATATATTTT. This sequence joins TRBV28 and TRBJ1-3; D is possibly TRBD1 (5 bases). V was trimmed by 3 bases and J by 0 bases, leaving 21 bases between them. CDR3 length equals 19 residues. Germline CDR1 and CDR2: MDHEN and SYDVKM. Drawing the rest from reference TRBV28 and TRBJ1-3, the complete variable domain is DVKVTQSSRYLVKRTGEKVFLECVQDMDHENMFWYRQDPGLGLRLIYFSYDVKMKEKGDIPEGYSVSREKKERFSLILESASTNQTSMYLCASSLPSYRLRDSGNTIYFGEGSWLTVV.

V and J are TRBV5-4 and TRBJ2-5; 10 bases line up with TRBD2. Trimming cost V 4 bases and J 4 bases; bases outside gene matches: 13. CDR1 and CDR2 (germline): SGHNT, YYREEE (reference sequence). The CDR3 totals 17 residues. CDR3 amino acids: CASSPKSSGGMGETQYF. In nucleotides, the CDR3 is TGTGCCAGCAGCCCGAAATCTAGCGGGGGAATGGGAGAGACCCAGTACTTC.

This chain links TRBV30 with TRBJ2-3; 10 bases map to TRBD2. Trimming at V came to 5 bases and at J to 1 base, leaving 0 bases not matched to a gene. Per the germline V gene, CDR1 is GTSNPN and CDR2 is SVGIG (reference sequence). The CDR3 is 13 amino acids. The chain's CDR3 is CAWGLAGTDTQYF. The CDR3, as DNA: TGTGCCTGGGGACTAGCGGGCACAGATACGCAGTATTTT.

Comments on this clone: The germline gene is not matched at one end of the junction; a read error may be the cause. The J gene is TRBJ1-1, the V gene TRBV7-9; no clear D. Germline loops: CDR1 SEHNR, CDR2 FQNEAQ (reference sequence). The CDR3 has 12 amino acids. Here the CDR3 reads CSSSLNQIEAFF. CDR3 coding DNA: TGTTCCAGCAGCTTAAACCAGATTGAAGCTTTCTTT.

The chain recombines TRBV7-3 with TRBJ2-1; TRBD1 matches at 10 bases. This CDR3 region has 14 residues. Trimming at V came to 2 bases and at J to 9 bases, leaving 4 bases not matched to a gene. Germline-derived CDR1 and CDR2 are SGHTA and FQGTGA. The CDR3 sequence: CASSLGQGGSEQFF. As DNA, the CDR3 is TGTGCCAGCAGCTTAGGACAGGGGGGGAGTGAGCAGTTCTTC.